The 21 T cell receptor beta chains in this list originate from one sample, sequenced in a study of T cell changes during pregnancy in multiple sclerosis. Sequencing was performed with immunoSEQ multiplex PCR; in TCRdb, only in-frame clones are kept and a portion is missing. Of 33,000 or so clones listed, around 89% were seen once; the top ten hold 8.5% to 14%. The source was CD8+ T cells from peripheral blood mononuclear cells, collected in the third trimester of pregnancy. These receptors were obtained from a female donor with multiple sclerosis, enrolled in a pregnancy study.

The chain uses TRBV27 and TRBJ2-7; 7 bases fit TRBD2. Germline lookup yields CDR1 MNHEY and CDR2 SMNVEV (reference sequence). The CDR3 sequence is 15 residues long. Trimming removed 7 bases from V and 4 bases from J; junction bases left unmatched: 13. In DNA, the CDR3 is TGTGCCAGCAAATCCCGGGGCGGGAGCGGGTACGAGCAGTACTTC. Translation: CASKSRGGSGYEQYF.

For this clone: Other DNA sequences of this sample code for an identical CDR3. CDR3 residues: CASSPGYEQYF. As DNA, the CDR3 is TGTGCCAGCAGCCCCGGGTACGAGCAGTACTTC. The chain links TRBV14 to TRBJ2-7; unclear D gene. The CDR3 runs to 11 residues. V was shortened by 4 bases and J by 4 bases, with 5 bases between the two germline ends. CDR1 SGHDN and CDR2 FVKESK come from the germline V gene.

This clone has a single count. The chain carries TRBV14 and TRBJ2-6, with 8 bases that match TRBD1. Unmatched junction bases numbered 9, after V lost 10 bases and J lost 1 base. The CDR3 is 16 residues long. CDR1 SGHDN and CDR2 FVKESK come from the germline V gene. The CDR3 nucleotides read TGTGCCACCCAGGGGGCGGGATCGTCTGGGGCCAACGTCCTGACTTTC. This encodes CATQGAGSSGANVLTF.

This clone was seen a single time. V usage is TRBV6-5 and J usage is TRBJ2-2; D call uncertain. CDR3 length: 14 residues. The V gene lost 2 bases and the J gene lost 4 bases, with 8 bases spanning the gap. Germline V gene sequence: CDR1 MNHEY, CDR2 SVGAGI. The CDR3 bases are TGTGCCAGCAGTTACGGGCTCCTCACCGGGGAGCTGTTTTTT. Protein product: CASSYGLLTGELFF.

The chain joins TRBV5-3 to TRBJ1-5; 8 bases agree with TRBD1. TRBV5-3 has ORF status, its function being uncertain. The CDR3 covers 17 residues. Unmatched junction bases numbered 11, after V lost 4 bases and J lost 2 bases. The CDR3 DNA sequence: TGTGCCAGAAGCCCGGGACAGGACTCCGGGGGCAATCAGCCCCAGCATTTT. It translates to CARSPGQDSGGNQPQHF.

In this sample, this clone turned up many times. The rearrangement links TRBV15 to TRBJ1-2, with TRBD1 matching 7 bases. CDR1 and CDR2 (germline): LNHNV, YYDKDF (reference sequence). The CDR3 contains 18 residues. J gave up 6 bases and V 6 bases, and 22 bases lay outside the gene matches. The CDR3: CATRDSESWDSAQDGYTF. CDR3 coding DNA: TGTGCCACCAGAGATAGCGAATCTTGGGACAGCGCTCAAGATGGCTACACCTTC. The variable domain in full, with the rest retrieved from reference TRBV15 and TRBJ1-2, is DAMVIQNPRYQVTQFGKPVTLSCSQTLNHNVMYWYQQKSSQAPKLLFHYYDKDFNNEADTPDNFQSRRPNTSFCFLDIRSPGLGDTAMYLCATRDSESWDSAQDGYTFGSGTRLTVV.

V gene TRBV11-3 combines with J gene TRBJ2-2; 14 bases align to TRBD2. After removal of 5 bases from V and 3 bases from J, the junction contained 11 bases not matched to a gene. Germline V gene lookup returns CDR1 SGHNT and CDR2 YENEEA. This CDR3 is 19 amino acids long. This CDR3 is CASSVSGLAGGRDTGELFF. The CDR3 DNA reads TGTGCCAGCAGCGTCTCCGGACTAGCGGGAGGACGGGACACCGGGGAGCTGTTTTTT.

The chain is built from TRBV27 and TRBJ2-2; TRBD1 matches at 8 bases. CDR1 and CDR2 from the germline V gene are MNHEY and SMNVEV (reference sequence). This CDR3 has 16 residues. Trimming removed 5 bases from V and 1 base from J; junction bases left unmatched: 6. The CDR3 coding sequence is TGTGCCAGCAGTGAGGACAGGGCCCTGAACACCGGGGAGCTGTTTTTT. It translates to CASSEDRALNTGELFF.

The chain couples TRBV19 to TRBJ1-1; D not certain. Germline V gives CDR1 LNHDA, CDR2 SQIVND (reference sequence). V was pared by 7 bases and J by 1 base, with 10 bases between. The CDR3 length is 13 residues. The CDR3 here is CASIWRGNTEAFF. The CDR3 DNA reads as TGTGCCAGTATTTGGCGGGGGAACACTGAAGCTTTCTTT. The full variable domain, with the rest looked up from reference TRBV19 and TRBJ1-1, is DGGITQSPKYLFRKEGQNVTLSCEQNLNHDAMYWYRQDPGQGLRLIYYSQIVNDFQKGDIAEGYSVSREKKESFPLTVTSAQKNPTAFYLCASIWRGNTEAFFGQGTRLTVV.

The J gene is TRBJ1-2, the V gene TRBV2; 10 bases are a match to TRBD1. This CDR3 spans 14 amino acids. Germline V gives CDR1 SNHLY, CDR2 FYNNEI. Unmatched junction bases numbered 10, after V lost 11 bases and J lost 4 bases. The CDR3 DNA is TGTGCCGCCTTAGACAGGGGGCCTGGCTATGGCTACACCTTC. Translating it yields CAALDRGPGYGYTF.

This rearrangement joins TRBV19 to TRBJ2-2; 8 bases map to TRBD2. This CDR3 has 17 residues. Germline assignment: CDR1 LNHDA and CDR2 SQIVND (reference sequence). Trimming took 3 bases from V and 3 from J; bases not matched to a gene: 9. The CDR3 spells CASSIGRGGDYTGELFF. Written as DNA, the CDR3 is TGTGCCAGTAGTATCGGGAGGGGAGGGGACTACACCGGGGAGCTGTTTTTT.

This chain links TRBV2 with TRBJ2-4; D perhaps matches TRBD2 (5 bases). With 3 bases removed from V and 0 bases from J, the gap between germline ends came to 12 bases. This CDR3 is built from 16 residues. Germline assignment: CDR1 SNHLY and CDR2 FYNNEI. The CDR3 protein is CASSEMDGLAKNIQYF. DNA for the CDR3: TGTGCCAGCAGTGAGATGGACGGACTAGCCAAAAACATTCAGTACTTC.

The chain couples TRBV2 to TRBJ1-5; weak D call: TRBD1 (5 bases). This CDR3 has 17 residues. V was trimmed by 1 base and J by 2 bases, leaving 15 bases between them. The germline CDR1 and CDR2 sequences are SNHLY and FYNNEI. DNA of the CDR3: TGTGCCAGCAGTGAAGAGCTTTACACCAGGGGCAATCAGCCCCAGCATTTT. Amino acids: CASSEELYTRGNQPQHF.

J is TRBJ1-5 and V is TRBV5-1, with 10 nucleotides matching TRBD1. This CDR3 is built from 14 residues. Germline V gene sequence: CDR1 SGHRS, CDR2 YFSETQ. Trimming took 7 bases from V and 5 from J; bases not matched to a gene: 6. The CDR3 here is CASVTGGADQPQHF. The DNA for the CDR3 is TGCGCCAGCGTGACAGGGGGCGCAGATCAGCCCCAGCATTTT.

This CDR3 is CASSSRTDGYTF. The CDR3 DNA follows: TGTGCCAGCAGCTCTCGGACAGATGGCTACACCTTC. The V call is TRBV9, the J call TRBJ1-2, with TRBD1 as a possible D gene (6 bases). This CDR3 has 12 residues. Deletions cut 4 bases from V and 6 bases from J, with 10 bases between. In germline, CDR1 is SGDLS, CDR2 YYNGEE.

V is TRBV7-9 and J is TRBJ2-2, with a possible D match to TRBD2 (6 bases). The V end was cut by 1 base, the J end by 5 bases, with 17 bases between. In germline, CDR1 is SEHNR, CDR2 FQNEAQ (reference sequence). The CDR3 contains 17 residues. The CDR3 here is CASSLVRPGVATGELFF. For the CDR3, the DNA is TGTGCCAGCAGCTTAGTCCGACCGGGAGTGGCTACCGGGGAGCTGTTTTTT. The variable domain in full, with the rest retrieved from reference TRBV7-9 and TRBJ2-2, is DTGVSQNPRHKITKRGQNVTFRCDPISEHNRLYWYRQTLGQGPEFLTYFQNEAQLEKSRLLSDRFSAERPKGSFSTLEIQRTEQGDSAMYLCASSLVRPGVATGELFFGEGSRLTVL.

The rearrangement joins TRBV19 to TRBJ2-5; TRBD2 aligns across 8 bases. The ends lost 5 bases at V and 5 bases at J; junction bases unmatched: 16. The CDR3 runs 17 residues. In germline, CDR1 is LNHDA, CDR2 SQIVND (reference sequence). This CDR3 reads CASSSGLAVGWRETQYF. The CDR3 DNA sequence: TGTGCCAGTAGTTCTGGACTAGCTGTTGGGTGGAGGGAGACCCAGTACTTC.

This chain joins TRBV5-1 and TRBJ1-6; D possibly corresponds to TRBD1 (6 bases). Germline assignment: CDR1 SGHRS and CDR2 YFSETQ. The CDR3 loop spans 16 amino acids. The V and J ends lost 3 bases and 7 bases respectively, with 17 bases between them. The CDR3 spells CASSSLQGYQNSPLHF. CDR3 coding DNA: TGCGCCAGCAGCTCTCTACAGGGATATCAAAATTCACCCCTCCACTTT.

The V and J genes are TRBV27 and TRBJ2-1; 11 nucleotides match TRBD1. V lost 7 bases and J lost 7; bases outside the gene matches: 15. Germline CDR1 and CDR2: MNHEY and SMNVEV (reference sequence). The CDR3 has 17 amino acids. The CDR3 reads CASTRYSSRDRGNEQFF. The DNA for the CDR3 is TGTGCCAGCACTCGTTATTCCTCGCGGGACAGGGGGAATGAGCAGTTCTTC.

The chain has TRBV6-1 and TRBJ1-1, with D perhaps matching TRBD1 (6 bases). V gave up 6 bases and J gave up 5 bases, with 19 bases separating them. This CDR3 contains 15 residues. Per the germline V gene, CDR1 is MNHNS and CDR2 is SASEGT. The CDR3 nucleotides are TGTGCCAGCAGCCCCGAGGGGGGGGTGGGAACTGAAGCTTTCTTT. Its translation is CASSPEGGVGTEAFF.

The J gene is TRBJ1-1, the V gene TRBV19; D gene uncertain. The germline V and J ends were trimmed by 7 bases and 2 bases, with 8 bases remaining between them. Germline V gene lookup returns CDR1 LNHDA and CDR2 SQIVND (reference sequence). The CDR3 runs 12 residues. Written as DNA, the CDR3 is TGTGCCAGTACCAGGTTAAACACTGAAGCTTTCTTT. Translation gives CASTRLNTEAFF.